One and the same sample provided the 19 T cell receptor beta chains below, sequenced in a study of vaccination and CD4 T cells after COVID-19. No antigens are known for them. Cultured CD4+ T cells had their DNA profiled by the Oncomine TCR Beta short-read assay. TCRdb re-called the PCR reads with MiXCR, one entry per CDR3 protein. The sample holds approximately 15,000 distinct CDR3 sequences; less than 25% are singletons and the top ten take 12%. Indicated treatment: approximately 11-day PBMC culture with coronavirus spike peptide pools or control peptides (ViraFEST assay). Material: CD4+ T cells from blood, cultured in vitro, obtained before SARS-CoV-2 vaccination. These receptors originate from a human donor who received a COVID-19 vaccine.

The J gene is TRBJ1-4, the V gene TRBV20-1; D might be TRBD1 (6 bases). V gave up 3 bases and J gave up 7 bases, with 18 bases separating them. This CDR3 spans 15 amino acids. Germline CDR1 DFQATT, CDR2 SNEGSKA (reference sequence). CDR3 amino acids: CSASNPQGVGEKLFF. CDR3 DNA sequence: TGCAGTGCTAGCAACCCACAGGGAGTGGGTGAAAAACTGTTTTTT.

V usage is TRBV4-1 and J usage is TRBJ2-5, with D hard to call. The CDR3 has 13 residues. The germline gives CDR1 MGHRA, CDR2 YSYEKL. With 3 bases removed from V and 4 bases from J, the gap between germline ends came to 9 bases. The CDR3 nucleotides are TGCGCCAGCAGCCAGGTCTACGGAGAGACCCAGTACTTC. Its translation is CASSQVYGETQYF.

The CDR3 spells CSVAPTDTQYF. CDR3 DNA: TGCAGCGTAGCCCCCACAGATACGCAGTATTTT. This sequence joins TRBV29-1 and TRBJ2-3; D remains unclear. Germline CDR1 is SQVTM and CDR2 is ANQGSEA. V was cut by 6 bases and J by 2 bases, with 6 bases left in between. The CDR3 contains 11 residues.

About this clonotype itself: At one end, the junction sequence differs from germline, possibly due to a read error. This sequence joins TRBV19 and TRBJ2-7, with D possibly TRBD2 on 7 matching bases. The germline CDR1 and CDR2 sequences are LNHDA and SQIVND (reference sequence). There are 13 residues in the CDR3. CDR3 region: CASSIRGGYERYF. The CDR3 DNA reads as TGTGCCAGTAGTATCCGCGGGGGCTACGAGCGGTACTTC.

The CDR3 reads CASSATQGTEAFF. CDR3 coding DNA: TGTGCCAGCAGCGCCACACAGGGGACTGAAGCTTTCTTT. V is TRBV7-2 and J is TRBJ1-1; TRBD1 agrees at 7 bases. The V and J ends lost 5 bases and 5 bases, in that order; junction bases with no gene match: 5. The CDR3 consists of 13 residues. The germline V gene encodes CDR1 SGHTA and CDR2 FQGNSA. The full variable domain, completed using reference TRBV7-2 and TRBJ1-1, is GAGVSQSPSNKVTEKGKDVELRCDPISGHTALYWYRQSLGQGLEFLIYFQGNSAPDKSGLPSDRFSAERTGGSVSTLTIQRTQQEDSAVYLCASSATQGTEAFFGQGTRLTVV.

The V and J genes are TRBV19 and TRBJ1-5, with TRBD1 identical over 8 bases. Losses at the gene ends were 3 bases for V and 8 bases for J; bases not matched to a gene: 12. The CDR3 is 16 amino acids. In germline, CDR1 is LNHDA, CDR2 SQIVND (reference sequence). This chain's CDR3 is CASSMGLDRGPEPQHF. In DNA, the CDR3 is TGTGCCAGTAGTATGGGTTTAGACAGGGGCCCTGAGCCCCAGCATTTT.

This rearrangement joins TRBV11-2 to TRBJ1-6; D gene unclear. Germline values: CDR1 SGHAT, CDR2 FQNNGV. The CDR3 length is 16 residues. Trimming shortened V by 1 base and J by 8 bases, and 15 bases separated the two germline ends. CDR3 coding DNA: TGTGCCAGCAGCTTAGGGGCCGGGTCATCTTATTCACCCCTCCACTTT. As protein: CASSLGAGSSYSPLHF.

The rearrangement uses TRBV20-1 and TRBJ2-3; D remains ambiguous. In germline, CDR1 is DFQATT, CDR2 SNEGSKA (reference sequence). This CDR3 contains 13 residues. This CDR3 is CSARRFQADTQYF. CDR3 coding DNA: TGCAGCGCTCGGCGTTTCCAGGCAGATACGCAGTATTTT.

This rearrangement joins TRBV20-1 to TRBJ1-2; D is unresolved. Germline CDR1 DFQATT, CDR2 SNEGSKA (reference sequence). CDR3 length: 8 amino acids. The germline V and J ends were trimmed by 7 bases and 8 bases, with 5 bases remaining between them. This CDR3 is CSGRGYTF. The DNA of the CDR3 is TGCAGTGGACGGGGCTACACCTTC.

This clonotype has only a few counts. The V and J genes are TRBV7-3 and TRBJ1-2, with 7 bases identical to TRBD1. Unmatched junction bases numbered 4, after V lost 5 bases and J lost 4 bases. Per the germline V gene, CDR1 is SGHTA and CDR2 is FQGTGA. There are 13 residues in the CDR3. CDR3 protein: CASSPGGSYGYTF. In DNA form, the CDR3 reads TGTGCCAGCAGCCCAGGGGGGAGCTATGGCTACACCTTC.

The chain uses TRBV7-8 and TRBJ2-2, with unresolved D. This CDR3 region has 14 residues. Trimming left V 3 bases short and J 3 bases short, with 8 bases between. Germline lookup yields CDR1 SGHVS and CDR2 FQNEAQ. The CDR3 DNA reads TGTGCCAGCAGCTTTCGGGCCTACACCGGGGAGCTGTTTTTT. This gives the protein CASSFRAYTGELFF.

There are a few counts of this clonotype. The chain joins TRBV5-1 to TRBJ2-7, with D unclear. This CDR3 is built from 14 residues. Germline V lookup: CDR1 SGHRS, CDR2 YFSETQ. V lost 0 bases, J lost 5 bases, and 12 bases lay in between. DNA for the CDR3: TGCGCCAGCAGCTTGGAAACGACGGGCAACGAGCAGTACTTC. This translates into CASSLETTGNEQYF.

This clonotype has only a few counts. The genes are TRBV19 and TRBJ2-2; perhaps TRBD1 as D (5 bases). This CDR3 has 13 residues. V lost 4 bases and J 7 bases, leaving 10 bases between the germline ends. Per germline, CDR1 LNHDA and CDR2 SQIVND (reference sequence). CDR3 protein: CASSTGFDGELFF. The CDR3 DNA reads as TGTGCCAGTAGTACAGGGTTTGACGGGGAGCTGTTTTTT.

This clonotype was seen a handful of times. This chain joins TRBV20-1 and TRBJ2-5; D is ambiguous. Trimming removed 6 bases from V and 1 base from J, with 6 bases in between. Germline V gene sequence: CDR1 DFQATT, CDR2 SNEGSKA (reference sequence). The CDR3 has 11 residues. CDR3 residues: CSAPLQETQYF. The DNA of the CDR3 is TGCAGTGCCCCCCTCCAAGAGACCCAGTACTTC.

The J gene is TRBJ2-1, the V gene TRBV25-1; D possibly uses TRBD1 or TRBD2 (6 bases each). The CDR3 contains 16 residues. The germline V gene has CDR1 MGHDK and CDR2 SYGVNS. V shed 1 base and J shed 10 bases, with 20 bases lying between them. The CDR3 loop reads CASSEWGDKLHEEQFF. Written as DNA, the CDR3 is TGTGCCAGCAGTGAATGGGGGGACAAGCTACATGAGGAGCAGTTCTTC.

This clonotype has a handful of counts. The chain employs TRBV10-1 and TRBJ2-1; tentatively, D is TRBD1 (5 bases). CDR1 and CDR2 (germline): WNHNN, SYGVQD (reference sequence). The CDR3 loop spans 17 amino acids. V lost 0 bases and J 3 bases, leaving 15 bases between the germline ends. CDR3 nucleotide sequence: TGCGCCAGCAGTGAGTCTATGGCCAGGGTACTCTACAATGAGCAGTTCTTC. Its protein product is CASSESMARVLYNEQFF.

The V and J genes are TRBV6-5 and TRBJ1-1; D ambiguous. Germline CDR1 reads MNHEY; CDR2 reads SVGAGI. Trimming took 0 bases from V and 0 from J, leaving 8 bases between them. This CDR3 is built from 15 residues. DNA of the CDR3: TGTGCCAGCAGTTACTCGTCGGGGATGAACACTGAAGCTTTCTTT. Protein product: CASSYSSGMNTEAFF.

This clonotype has more than one count but fewer than ten. The rearrangement uses TRBV20-1 and TRBJ1-5; the match to TRBD1 covers 9 bases. The CDR3 runs 15 residues. V was clipped by 3 bases and J by 1 base; unmatched bases: 4. Germline V gene data show CDR1 as DFQATT and CDR2 as SNEGSKA (reference sequence). The CDR3 loop reads CSARATGGSNQPQHF. DNA for the CDR3: TGCAGTGCTAGGGCAACAGGGGGCAGCAATCAGCCCCAGCATTTT.

The V gene is TRBV6-5, the J gene TRBJ1-5, with D unclear. This CDR3 has 17 residues. The V gene lost 0 bases and the J gene lost 3 bases, with 15 bases spanning the gap. Germline loops: CDR1 MNHEY, CDR2 SVGAGI. For the CDR3, the DNA is TGTGCCAGCAGTTACTCGAAGGCGGTGGACTTCAATCAGCCCCAGCATTTT. Its protein is CASSYSKAVDFNQPQHF.